The next 12 T cell receptor beta chains were all read from a single sample in a study of PD-1 blockade in classical Hodgkin lymphoma (dated by TCRdb to the early 2020s). The method was the immunoSEQ multiplex PCR assay. What TCRdb holds here is the immuneACCESS table cut down to in-frame rearrangements. Part of the clones is not present; checked against another copy, under half of the missing clones reflect an unresolved V gene, and the others are unexplained. A total of more than 45,000 clones appear in this sample, roughly 66% of them only once. About 14% of the sample rests with the top ten. Explained via the paper, the time point label denotes: cycle 2 day 1 (C2D1) of nivolumab. All trial patients had relapsed after autologous stem cell transplantation, with cohorts A, B and C differing in prior brentuximab vedotin exposure. Here the sequenced sample was peripheral blood mononuclear cells (PBMCs), taken before the second cycle of nivolumab. The receptor source for this set is a human donor with classical Hodgkin lymphoma.

The chain is built from TRBV6-5 and TRBJ2-5; D tentatively reads TRBD1 or TRBD2 (5 bases each). The ends were cut back, 0 bases at V and 5 bases at J, with 10 bases in the middle. CDR3 length: 14 residues. CDR1 is MNHEY, CDR2 SVGAGI, per germline. CDR3 sequence (DNA): TGTGCCAGCAGTTACTCGAGGGACGAGGAGACCCAGTACTTC. It yields the protein CASSYSRDEETQYF.

V gene TRBV28 combines with J gene TRBJ1-2; D is possibly TRBD1 (6 bases). The V end lost 8 bases, the J end lost 3 bases, and 13 bases lay between the germline ends. The germline gives CDR1 MDHEN, CDR2 SYDVKM. The CDR3 has 13 amino acids. The CDR3 is CASVPSGDYGYTF. DNA for the CDR3: TGTGCCAGCGTCCCCTCAGGGGACTATGGCTACACCTTC.

This sequence joins TRBV27 and TRBJ1-2, with 8 bases that match TRBD1. The germline gives CDR1 MNHEY, CDR2 SMNVEV (reference sequence). V lost 6 bases to trimming and J lost 5 bases; unmatched junction nucleotides: 5. The CDR3 loop spans 13 amino acids. CDR3 loop: CASSPGGRYGYTF. CDR3 in DNA: TGTGCCAGCAGCCCAGGGGGCAGGTATGGCTACACCTTC.

The chain joins TRBV25-1 to TRBJ1-6; 10 bases are shared with TRBD1. The CDR3 loop spans 14 amino acids. Germline trimming cut 6 bases from V and 9 bases from J; bases unmatched to any gene: 5. Germline CDR1 reads MGHDK; CDR2 reads SYGVNS. The CDR3 region is CASSFGQGGSPLHF. CDR3 sequence (DNA): TGTGCCAGCAGCTTCGGACAGGGGGGTTCACCCCTCCACTTT.

This rearrangement joins TRBV30 to TRBJ1-4; 11 nucleotides align to TRBD1. With 3 bases clipped from V and 8 bases from J, the junction kept 8 bases outside the gene matches. CDR3 length equals 15 residues. Germline CDR1 reads GTSNPN; CDR2 reads SVGIG (reference sequence). The CDR3 here is CAWRTGTGGIEKLFF. In DNA, the CDR3 is TGTGCCTGGAGAACCGGGACAGGGGGAATAGAAAAACTGTTTTTT.

This chain uses TRBV2 with TRBJ1-2; D uncertain. Trimming left V 7 bases short and J 4 bases short, with 13 bases between. The CDR3 has 13 amino acids. Per the germline V gene, CDR1 is SNHLY and CDR2 is FYNNEI. CDR3 in DNA: TGTGCCAGCAACGGACGGCTTAGCTATGGCTACACCTTC. It specifies CASNGRLSYGYTF.

The genes are TRBV18 and TRBJ1-4; possibly TRBD1 for D (6 bases). This CDR3 region has 16 residues. Germline loops: CDR1 KGHSH, CDR2 LQKENI. V was pared by 3 bases and J by 7 bases, with 18 bases between. This chain's CDR3 is CASSPSLTGLVEKLFF. The DNA of the CDR3 is TGTGCCAGCTCACCTTCATTGACAGGCCTGGTTGAAAAACTGTTTTTT.

This clone was seen a handful of times. The V gene is TRBV30, the J gene TRBJ2-2; D is perhaps TRBD1 (5 bases). Germline CDR1 and CDR2: GTSNPN and SVGIG (reference sequence). The CDR3 has 15 amino acids. V lost 2 bases and J 3 bases, leaving 13 bases between the germline ends. This CDR3 reads CAWSIGLGDTGELFF. CDR3 nucleotide sequence: TGTGCCTGGAGTATCGGATTAGGGGACACCGGGGAGCTGTTTTTT.

The chain couples TRBV4-1 to TRBJ2-3, with D perhaps TRBD1 (5 bases). This CDR3 region has 16 residues. Germline assignment: CDR1 MGHRA and CDR2 YSYEKL. V gave up 1 base and J gave up 0 bases, with 11 bases separating them. CDR3 protein: CASSQVTAPSTDTQYF. CDR3 DNA: TGCGCCAGCAGCCAAGTGACAGCACCTAGCACAGATACGCAGTATTTT.

This sequence joins TRBV28 and TRBJ2-7; TRBD1 is a possible D gene (6 bases). CDR3 length: 12 amino acids. Trimming cost V 8 bases and J 4 bases, with 12 bases left between them. Germline CDR1 reads MDHEN; CDR2 reads SYDVKM. CDR3 nucleotides: TGTGCCAGCGGACCACAGGGATACGAGCAGTACTTC. It encodes CASGPQGYEQYF.

The chain joins TRBV19 to TRBJ2-2; D ambiguous. Trimming removed 4 bases at V and 6 bases at J, with 12 bases between. CDR3 length: 14 amino acids. Per the germline V gene, CDR1 is LNHDA and CDR2 is SQIVND (reference sequence). This CDR3 reads CASSNHHSPGELFF. In nucleotides, the CDR3 is TGTGCCAGTAGTAACCATCATAGCCCCGGGGAGCTGTTTTTT.

The genes are TRBV5-1 and TRBJ2-3; the D gene is possibly TRBD2 (5 bases). The V gene lost 2 bases and the J gene lost 4 bases, with 14 bases spanning the gap. Germline values: CDR1 SGHRS, CDR2 YFSETQ. CDR3 size: 15 residues. The CDR3 DNA follows: TGCGCCAGCAGCTTATCCGGACTTACTTCAGATACGCAGTATTTT. Encoded protein: CASSLSGLTSDTQYF.